This T cell receptor beta chain is drawn from a study of CD8 T cells in Susac syndrome. From blood CD8+ and CD4+ T cells, TCR beta sequences were generated. RNA totalling about 0.5 to 1 ug underwent reverse transcription with random hexamers. TCRdb called the immunoSEQ multiplex PCR reads again in MiXCR, with one record for every CDR3 protein. The data hold 160,000 or so distinct CDR3 sequences, with over 85% observed a single time. Overall study results and limits: The study conceded that its TCR sequencing and HLA analysis involved relatively few individuals.

Germline-derived CDR1 and CDR2 are SGHNT and YYREEE (reference sequence). Trimming cost V 5 bases and J 5 bases; bases outside gene matches: 9. CDR3 length: 15 residues. Points on this clonotype: The antigen is undetermined.

This clonotype originated in a human donor with multiple sclerosis. Sequencing used CD8+ T cells from PBMCs. The chain links TRBV5-4 to TRBJ1-2; 10 bases fit TRBD1. The chain's CDR3 is CASREGDRGLYGYTF. The CDR3 nucleotides read TGTGCCAGCAGAGAGGGGGACAGGGGACTATATGGCTACACCTTC. The whole variable domain, filled in from reference TRBV5-4 and TRBJ1-2, reads ETGVTQSPTHLIKTRGQQVTLRCSSQSGHNTVSWYQQALGQGPQFIFQYYREEENGRGNFPPRFSGLQFPNYSSELNVNALELDDSALYLCASREGDRGLYGYTFGSGTRLTVV.